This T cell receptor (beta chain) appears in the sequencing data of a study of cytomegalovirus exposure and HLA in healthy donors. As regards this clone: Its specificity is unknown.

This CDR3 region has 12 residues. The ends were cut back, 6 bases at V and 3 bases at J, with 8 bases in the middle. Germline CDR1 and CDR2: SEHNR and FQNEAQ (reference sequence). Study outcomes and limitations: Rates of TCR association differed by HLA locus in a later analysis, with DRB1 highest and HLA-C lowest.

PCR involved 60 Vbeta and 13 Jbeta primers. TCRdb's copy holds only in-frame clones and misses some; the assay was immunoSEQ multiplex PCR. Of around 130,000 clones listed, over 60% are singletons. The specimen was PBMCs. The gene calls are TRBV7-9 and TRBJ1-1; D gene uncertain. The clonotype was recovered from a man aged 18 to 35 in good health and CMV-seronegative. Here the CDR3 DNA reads TGTGCCAGCAGTCTCCGGGACACTGAAGCTTTCTTT. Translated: CASSLRDTEAFF.